The present T cell receptor (beta chain) was sequenced within a study of identical twins' blood T cells. TCRdb ran MiXCR on the 5' RACE reads and lists one entry per CDR3 protein. The table has 350,000 to 400,000 distinct CDR3 sequences, approximately 30% seen once. This CDR3 is built from 14 residues. Trimming left V 0 bases short and J 4 bases short, with 8 bases between. Germline V CDR1 and CDR2: SGDLS, YYNGEE. The clonotype originates from a woman aged 18-55 years in good health. Sequencing input: PBMCs. The chain uses TRBV9 and TRBJ1-5; no clear D gene. The CDR3 DNA reads TGTGCCAGCAGCGTAGGGGTGGATAATCAGCCCCAGCATTTT. Translated, it gives CASSVGVDNQPQHF.